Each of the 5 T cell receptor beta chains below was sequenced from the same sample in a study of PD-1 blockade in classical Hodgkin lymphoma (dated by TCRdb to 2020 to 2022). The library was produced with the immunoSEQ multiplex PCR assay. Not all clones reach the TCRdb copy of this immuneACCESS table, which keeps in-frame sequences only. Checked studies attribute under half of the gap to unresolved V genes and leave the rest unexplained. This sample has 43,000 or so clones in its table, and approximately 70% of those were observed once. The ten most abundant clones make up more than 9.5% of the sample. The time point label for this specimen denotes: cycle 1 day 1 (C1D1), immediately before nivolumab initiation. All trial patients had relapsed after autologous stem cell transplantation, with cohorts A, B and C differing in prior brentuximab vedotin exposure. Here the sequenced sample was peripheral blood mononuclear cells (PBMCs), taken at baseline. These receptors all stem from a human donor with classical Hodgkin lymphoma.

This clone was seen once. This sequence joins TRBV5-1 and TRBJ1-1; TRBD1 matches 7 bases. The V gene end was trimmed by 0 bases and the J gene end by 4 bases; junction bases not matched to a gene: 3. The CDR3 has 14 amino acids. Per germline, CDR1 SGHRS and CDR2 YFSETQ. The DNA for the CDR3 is TGCGCCAGCAGCTTGGACAGGGGAGGCACTGAAGCTTTCTTT. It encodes CASSLDRGGTEAFF.

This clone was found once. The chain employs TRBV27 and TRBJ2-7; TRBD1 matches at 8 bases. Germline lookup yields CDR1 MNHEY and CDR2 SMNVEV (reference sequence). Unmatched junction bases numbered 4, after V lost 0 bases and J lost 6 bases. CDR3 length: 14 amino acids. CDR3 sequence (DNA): TGTGCCAGCAGTTTATCGACGACAGGGGTCGAGCAGTACTTC. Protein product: CASSLSTTGVEQYF.

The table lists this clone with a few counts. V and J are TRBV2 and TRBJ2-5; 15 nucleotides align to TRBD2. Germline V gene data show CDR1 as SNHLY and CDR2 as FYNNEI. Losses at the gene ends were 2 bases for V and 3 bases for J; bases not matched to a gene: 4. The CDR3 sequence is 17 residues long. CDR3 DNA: TGTGCCAGCAGTGAATGGGGACTAGCGGGGGGTGAAGAGACCCAGTACTTC. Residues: CASSEWGLAGGEETQYF.

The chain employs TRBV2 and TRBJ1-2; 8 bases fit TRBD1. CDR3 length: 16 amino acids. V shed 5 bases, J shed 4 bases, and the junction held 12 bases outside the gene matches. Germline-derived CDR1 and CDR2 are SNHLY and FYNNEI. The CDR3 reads CASSRTGMVVSYGYTF. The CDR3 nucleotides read TGTGCCAGCAGTCGGACAGGGATGGTGGTTAGCTATGGCTACACCTTC.

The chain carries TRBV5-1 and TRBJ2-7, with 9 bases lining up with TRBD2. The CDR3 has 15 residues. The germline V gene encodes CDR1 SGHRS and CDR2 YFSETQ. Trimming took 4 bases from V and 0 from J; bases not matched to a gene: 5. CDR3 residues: CASSIVAGDSYEQYF. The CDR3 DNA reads TGCGCCAGCAGCATAGTAGCGGGGGACTCCTACGAGCAGTACTTC.